The 8 T cell receptor beta chains given below trace back to one sample, sequenced in a study of siplizumab effects on memory and regulatory T cells. TCRdb keeps only in-frame clones here, not all; method: immunoSEQ multiplex PCR. The sample contains over 70,000 clones, 95% of which appear only once. The sample comprised CD8+ T cells sorted from blood. The source is a human donor in good health.

This clone was counted once. The chain recombines TRBV28 with TRBJ1-5, with D possibly TRBD1 on 6 matching bases. The CDR3 has 15 residues. Germline V gene sequence: CDR1 MDHEN, CDR2 SYDVKM. Trimming took 1 base from V and 7 from J, leaving 14 bases between them. CDR3 sequence reads: CASSLFLQGGQPQHF. DNA for the CDR3: TGTGCCAGCAGTTTATTTTTACAGGGCGGACAGCCCCAGCATTTT.

This rearrangement joins TRBV28 to TRBJ2-7; D is perhaps TRBD1 or TRBD2 (5 bases each). This CDR3 is built from 16 residues. Trimming took off 6 bases at V and 2 bases at J, with 20 bases between the two ends. Germline V gene data show CDR1 as MDHEN and CDR2 as SYDVKM. This CDR3 reads CASSPPGAGPTYEQYF. CDR3 coding DNA: TGTGCCAGCAGCCCCCCCGGGGCAGGACCGACCTACGAGCAGTACTTC.

About this clone: The sample contains more than one DNA sequence encoding this CDR3. This chain uses TRBV5-1 with TRBJ2-7; D gene ambiguous. V lost 0 bases, J lost 7 bases, and 11 bases lay in between. The CDR3 spans 13 residues. The germline V gene encodes CDR1 SGHRS and CDR2 YFSETQ. CDR3 sequence reads: CASSLGLEGEQYF. The CDR3 nucleotides read TGCGCCAGCAGCTTGGGACTTGAAGGGGAGCAGTACTTC. Together with reference TRBV5-1 and TRBJ2-7, the CDR3 gives the full variable domain: KAGVTQTPRYLIKTRGQQVTLSCSPISGHRSVSWYQQTPGQGLQFLFEYFSETQRNKGNFPGRFSGRQFSNSRSEMNVSTLELGDSALYLCASSLGLEGEQYFGPGTRLTVT.

This rearrangement joins TRBV5-1 to TRBJ2-1, with D perhaps assigned TRBD1 or TRBD2 (5 bases each). The germline V gene encodes CDR1 SGHRS and CDR2 YFSETQ. V was cut by 1 base and J by 6 bases, with 17 bases left in between. The CDR3 loop spans 16 amino acids. The CDR3 DNA follows: TGCGCCAGCAGCTTGACCGGGACGTCAATTTTCAATGAGCAGTTCTTC. It translates to CASSLTGTSIFNEQFF.

The chain is built from TRBV27 and TRBJ2-6, with D uncertain. Germline CDR1 is MNHEY and CDR2 is SMNVEV (reference sequence). The V gene lost 5 bases and the J gene lost 2 bases, with 13 bases spanning the gap. There are 16 residues in the CDR3. The CDR3 DNA follows: TGTGCCAGCAGTAACGTCTTAGCCCCTGGGGCCAACGTCCTGACTTTC. Amino acid sequence: CASSNVLAPGANVLTF.

The chain has TRBV14 and TRBJ2-1; D is unresolved. Trimming cost V 0 bases and J 9 bases, with 12 bases left between them. CDR3 length: 14 amino acids. The germline CDR1 and CDR2 sequences are SGHDN and FVKESK. CDR3 sequence (DNA): TGTGCCAGCAGCCAAGATCAGTTACGGCGTGAGCAGTTCTTC. Translating gives CASSQDQLRREQFF.

This sequence joins TRBV5-5 and TRBJ2-7, with 10 nucleotides matching TRBD1. V was pared by 0 bases and J by 3 bases, with 0 bases of the junction left unmatched. Germline CDR1 reads SGHKS; CDR2 reads YYEKEE (reference sequence). The CDR3 contains 14 residues. CDR3 region: CASSLGTGGYEQYF. CDR3 sequence (DNA): TGTGCCAGCAGCTTGGGGACAGGGGGCTACGAGCAGTACTTC.

This clone was recorded once. The chain is built from TRBV11-2 and TRBJ2-5, with 7 positions matching TRBD1. The DNA end is a closer match to TRBJ2-7, so the J assignment may be wrong. Looked up from germline, CDR1 is SGHAT and CDR2 is FQNNGV. This CDR3 is built from 13 residues. CDR3 bases: TGTGCCAGCAGCTTCCCAGGGGGTTACGAGCAGTACTTC. It is translated as CASSFPGGYEQYF.